Many counts were recorded for the clone carrying this T cell receptor (beta chain). Through Arm-PCR of CDR3 regions and iRepertoire HTBI primers, TCR beta libraries were built. A single record per CDR3 protein comes from TCRdb applying MiXCR to the multiplex PCR reads. The sample includes 550,000 to 650,000 distinct CDR3 sequences, 15% to 20% of them seen just once. The data are from a study of regulatory T cells in long-lasting Graves disease. Time point specified: newly diagnosed GD, antithyroid drugs for less than 3 months. TCR sequences were obtained from RNA taken from PBMCs. This CDR3 contains 16 residues. In germline, CDR1 is SNHLY, CDR2 FYNNEI. V lost 2 bases to trimming and J lost 3 bases, with 13 bases between them. In addition, the sample was reused for a study of T cells in Graves' hyperthyroidism and ophthalmopathy.

This clonotype originated in a man aged 18 to 30 with Graves disease. The V and J genes are TRBV2 and TRBJ2-2; D uncertain. The sequences come from peripheral blood mononuclear cells (PBMCs), collected at new diagnosis, from a patient treated with antithyroid drugs. CDR3 DNA sequence: TGTGCCAGCAGTGAATATGGGCCTAAGGACACCGGGGAGCTGTTTTTT. Translated, it gives CASSEYGPKDTGELFF.